Listed here are 17 T cell receptor beta chains from one sample, sequenced in a study of T-cell memory formation after mild COVID-19. TCRdb independently ran MiXCR on the 5' RACE reads; one entry per CDR3 protein. The data show some 340,000 distinct CDR3 sequences, approximately 12% seen once. Sequencing was done on a sample of PBMCs or a T cell subset sorted from them (not recorded which). The origin of the receptors is a man aged 18 to 29 who had mild COVID-19 (a few samples of this study predate the infection). Cell type and time point are not known.

The chain links TRBV9 to TRBJ1-2, with no clear D. The CDR3 has 13 residues. Looked up from germline, CDR1 is SGDLS and CDR2 is YYNGEE. The germline V and J ends were trimmed by 3 bases and 3 bases, with 9 bases remaining between them. Written as DNA, the CDR3 is TGTGCCAGCAGCGACAAGGGTGACTATGGCTACACCTTC. Its translation: CASSDKGDYGYTF.

CDR3 loop: CAWRSAAGPLHF. The CDR3 DNA sequence: TGTGCCTGGAGATCGGCCGCGGGTCCCCTCCACTTT. The chain couples TRBV30 to TRBJ1-6; unclear D gene. Germline V gene lookup returns CDR1 GTSNPN and CDR2 SVGIG (reference sequence). The V end lost 3 bases, the J end lost 13 bases, and 13 bases lay between the germline ends. CDR3 length: 12 residues.

The chain joins TRBV7-9 to TRBJ1-3; D may be TRBD1 (6 bases). Trimming left V 4 bases short and J 4 bases short, with 11 bases between. The germline gives CDR1 SEHNR, CDR2 FQNEAQ (reference sequence). This CDR3 region has 14 residues. The CDR3 sequence: CASSSTGSGNTIYF. In nucleotides, the CDR3 is TGTGCCAGCAGCTCGACAGGATCCGGAAACACCATATATTTT.

The chain is built from TRBV9 and TRBJ2-1; 11 positions match TRBD2. Per the germline V gene, CDR1 is SGDLS and CDR2 is YYNGEE. Unmatched junction bases numbered 14, after V lost 4 bases and J lost 8 bases. This CDR3 contains 17 residues. The CDR3 DNA is TGTGCCAGCAGCTCCGACCCCCCGCTAGCGGGGGGCGATGAGCAGTTCTTC. Its protein is CASSSDPPLAGGDEQFF.

This clonotype showed up just a few times. CDR3 in DNA: TGCGCCAGCAGCCACAGCAGGGGACAAGAGACCCAGTACTTC. Encoded protein: CASSHSRGQETQYF. The chain carries TRBV4-3 and TRBJ2-5; tentatively, D is TRBD1 (6 bases). This CDR3 is built from 14 residues. Per the germline V gene, CDR1 is LGHNA and CDR2 is YSLEER. V gave up 3 bases and J gave up 2 bases, with 10 bases separating them.

This chain uses TRBV19 with TRBJ1-1; a possible D gene is TRBD1 (5 bases). The germline V gene encodes CDR1 LNHDA and CDR2 SQIVND (reference sequence). This CDR3 region has 15 residues. Trimming left V 5 bases short and J 1 base short, with 14 bases between. The DNA for the CDR3 is TGTGCCAGTAGTGCTTGGGACCCCCAGAACACTGAAGCTTTCTTT. This codes for CASSAWDPQNTEAFF. Full variable domain (outside the CDR3, taken from reference TRBV19 and TRBJ1-1): DGGITQSPKYLFRKEGQNVTLSCEQNLNHDAMYWYRQDPGQGLRLIYYSQIVNDFQKGDIAEGYSVSREKKESFPLTVTSAQKNPTAFYLCASSAWDPQNTEAFFGQGTRLTVV.

This clonotype was found many times. One junction end disagrees with the germline gene, perhaps due to a read error. This chain uses TRBV5-1 with TRBJ1-2; D gene unclear. The CDR3 consists of 12 residues. CDR1 and CDR2 (germline): SGHRS, YFSETQ. The CDR3 sequence is CASSLEGHGYTF. The CDR3 DNA follows: TGTGCCAGCAGCTTAGAGGGCCATGGCTACACCTTC.

This clonotype was found a few times. The CDR3 loop reads CASRQGAEKLFF. The CDR3 nucleotides are TGTGCCAGCAGACAGGGGGCTGAAAAACTGTTTTTT. The V gene is TRBV28, the J gene TRBJ1-4; 9 bases line up with TRBD1. Unmatched junction bases numbered 0, after V lost 6 bases and J lost 7 bases. The CDR3 covers 12 residues. Germline CDR1 reads MDHEN; CDR2 reads SYDVKM.

This clonotype was observed many times. In nucleotides, the CDR3 is TGCGCCAGCAGCCCTTTTGGGGCTGAAGCTTTCTTT. It yields the protein CASSPFGAEAFF. The chain recombines TRBV4-1 with TRBJ1-1; D unresolved. Per the germline V gene, CDR1 is MGHRA and CDR2 is YSYEKL. Deletions cut 4 bases from V and 6 bases from J, with 9 bases between. The CDR3 has 12 amino acids.

There are many counts of this clonotype. This chain uses TRBV5-1 with TRBJ2-3, with TRBD1 identical over 9 bases. The junction had 9 bases not matched to a gene; V was cut back by 1 base and J by 6 bases. CDR3 length: 16 residues. Germline assignment: CDR1 SGHRS and CDR2 YFSETQ. The CDR3 nucleotides read TGCGCCAGCAGCTTGTCCGCGACAGGGGGGGAGGATACGCAGTATTTT. Its translation is CASSLSATGGEDTQYF.

This clonotype showed up just a few times. The chain has TRBV11-1 and TRBJ2-3, with 8 bases lining up with TRBD2. This CDR3 region has 14 residues. The V and J ends lost 3 bases and 4 bases, in that order; junction bases with no gene match: 3. Germline assignment: CDR1 SGHAT and CDR2 FQDESV (reference sequence). DNA of the CDR3: TGTGCCAGCAGCTTGTCTAGCGGGTCAGATACGCAGTATTTT. This codes for CASSLSSGSDTQYF.

The rearrangement links TRBV15 to TRBJ2-2, with D tentatively TRBD1 (6 bases). The CDR3 has 14 amino acids. Looked up from germline, CDR1 is LNHNV and CDR2 is YYDKDF (reference sequence). The V end lost 5 bases, the J end lost 7 bases, and 14 bases lay between the germline ends. Here the CDR3 reads CATSGGRGRGELFF. The CDR3 nucleotides read TGTGCCACCAGCGGAGGCAGGGGTCGCGGGGAGCTGTTTTTT.

The CDR3 nucleotides are TGTGCCAGCAGCCACCCGGACGGACCTTGGAATGAGCAGTTCTTC. Translation gives CASSHPDGPWNEQFF. The chain carries TRBV7-2 and TRBJ2-1, with no clear D. Per the germline V gene, CDR1 is SGHTA and CDR2 is FQGNSA. CDR3 length equals 15 residues. V lost 5 bases, J lost 7 bases, and 18 bases lay in between. Filled out from reference TRBV7-2 and TRBJ2-1, the complete variable domain reads GAGVSQSPSNKVTEKGKDVELRCDPISGHTALYWYRQSLGQGLEFLIYFQGNSAPDKSGLPSDRFSAERTGGSVSTLTIQRTQQEDSAVYLCASSHPDGPWNEQFFGPGTRLTVL.

This clonotype appeared many times. The chain links TRBV24-1 to TRBJ1-2; 7 bases are a match to TRBD1. CDR1 and CDR2 from the germline V gene are KGHDR and SFDVKD. V shed 1 base, J shed 4 bases, and the junction held 5 bases outside the gene matches. The CDR3 length is 15 residues. The CDR3 protein is CATSDFQGGTYGYTF. The DNA for the CDR3 is TGTGCCACCAGTGATTTTCAGGGGGGCACCTATGGCTACACCTTC.

The chain has TRBV6-2 or TRBV6-3 and TRBJ1-3, with D unclear. Trimming left V 3 bases short and J 0 bases short, with 9 bases between. The CDR3 covers 15 residues. Germline lookup yields CDR1 MNHEY and CDR2 SVGEGT. The CDR3 is CASSYRPHSGNTIYF. The CDR3 coding sequence is TGTGCCAGCAGTTATCGGCCGCACTCTGGAAACACCATATATTTT.

In its sample, this clonotype was seen many times. The chain joins TRBV9 to TRBJ2-1; D gene unclear. CDR3 size: 13 residues. Germline CDR1 SGDLS, CDR2 YYNGEE. The V gene lost 2 bases and the J gene lost 8 bases, with 11 bases spanning the gap. The CDR3 nucleotides are TGTGCCAGCAGCGTGGAAGGACGGGATGAGCAGTTCTTC. It translates to CASSVEGRDEQFF.

The V gene is TRBV7-3, the J gene TRBJ2-6; D gene unclear. Trimming took off 5 bases at V and 1 base at J, with 15 bases between the two ends. CDR3 length: 17 residues. From germline, CDR1 is SGHTA and CDR2 FQGTGA. DNA of the CDR3: TGTGCCAGCAGCCCTACCCCCGGAGCTTCTGGGGCCAACGTCCTGACTTTC. It specifies CASSPTPGASGANVLTF. The variable domain in full, with the rest retrieved from reference TRBV7-3 and TRBJ2-6, is GAGVSQTPSNKVTEKGKYVELRCDPISGHTALYWYRQSLGQGPEFLIYFQGTGAADDSGLPNDRFFAVRPEGSVSTLKIQRTERGDSAVYLCASSPTPGASGANVLTFGAGSRLTVL.